This T cell receptor beta chain was sequenced during a study of blood T cell repertoires in COVID-19. The wider study: Nucleic acid was either cDNA or gDNA, and it came from T cells, B-cell-depleted T cells, or PBMCs.

This clone counts as medium-sized. The CDR3 covers 12 residues. Germline-derived CDR1 and CDR2 are MNHEY and SVGAGI. Losses at the gene ends were 7 bases for V and 12 bases for J; bases not matched to a gene: 11. Authors' data handling: Nucleated cell counts were estimated from reference gene primer amplification. The assay was immunoSEQ multiplex PCR, and TCRdb's table has in-frame clones only and misses some. That table furnishes V, J and clone size, whereas the DNA furnished D and trimming. The data hold over 90,000 clones, with approximately 78% observed a single time. The TCR was taken from a man aged 55 to 69 with active or convalescent COVID-19. Sequenced: peripheral blood. This chain connects TRBV6-5 to TRBJ1-1, with 7 bases matching TRBD1. The CDR3 nucleotides are TGTGCCAGCAATCCCATCGACAGGGAGCCTTTCTTT. As protein: CASNPIDREPFF.